Listed here are 23 T cell receptor beta chains from one sample, sequenced in a study of blood T cell repertoires in COVID-19. The data were produced by immunoSEQ multiplex PCR, yet TCRdb's version contains in-frame clones alone and is incomplete. The table records 360,000 or so clones, 88% of them present only once. The sequenced material came from PBMCs or T cells enriched from blood (not recorded which). Receptor source: a woman aged 25-40 years who had been exposed to COVID-19.

The chain couples TRBV29-1 to TRBJ1-1; 9 bases are shared with TRBD1. The CDR3 spans 11 residues. The germline gives CDR1 SQVTM, CDR2 ANQGSEA. V lost 4 bases and J lost 10; bases outside the gene matches: 4. The CDR3 loop is CSVGTGVRAFF. The CDR3 coding sequence is TGCAGCGTTGGGACAGGGGTACGAGCTTTCTTT.

The chain employs TRBV6-1 and TRBJ1-2, with 7 bases lining up with TRBD1. Germline V CDR1 and CDR2: MNHNS, SASEGT. Germline trimming cut 1 base from V and 4 bases from J; bases unmatched to any gene: 6. This CDR3 is 15 amino acids long. CDR3 sequence (DNA): TGTGCCAGCAGTGAAGACCGACAGGGTCTCTATGGCTACACCTTC. The encoded protein is CASSEDRQGLYGYTF.

This sequence joins TRBV11-2 and TRBJ2-3; perhaps TRBD2 as D (5 bases). The CDR3 consists of 15 residues. The germline V gene has CDR1 SGHAT and CDR2 FQNNGV. V dropped 4 bases and J dropped 1 base, with 12 bases sitting between them. DNA for the CDR3: TGTGCCAGCAGCTCGGACTCCTCGGGCACAGATACGCAGTATTTT. Protein: CASSSDSSGTDTQYF.

CDR3 region: CASSLNRVNEQFF. In nucleotides, the CDR3 is TGTGCCAGCAGCCTCAACAGGGTTAATGAGCAGTTCTTC. The rearrangement joins TRBV5-6 to TRBJ2-1; possible D gene TRBD1, 6 bases. V lost 4 bases and J lost 7, with 12 bases in between. Germline-derived CDR1 and CDR2 are SGHDT and YYEEEE. The CDR3 is 13 residues long.

A few counts support this clone. The V gene is TRBV28, the J gene TRBJ1-3; D possibly corresponds to TRBD1 (6 bases). Germline CDR1 is MDHEN and CDR2 is SYDVKM. Trimming took 5 bases from V and 5 from J, leaving 13 bases between them. CDR3 length: 14 residues. CDR3 amino acids: CASSPTDSRNTIYF. The CDR3 DNA reads TGTGCCAGCAGTCCTACGGACAGTCGAAACACCATATATTTT.

The chain couples TRBV6-5 to TRBJ1-5; tentative D call: TRBD1 (5 bases). Germline V gene data show CDR1 as MNHEY and CDR2 as SVGAGI. The V end lost 11 bases, the J end lost 0 bases, and 14 bases lay between the germline ends. This CDR3 comprises 14 residues. The CDR3 coding sequence is TGTGCCGGGGCAGACCAATATAGCAATCAGCCCCAGCATTTT. Amino acid sequence: CAGADQYSNQPQHF.

This clone has only one observation. The J gene is TRBJ2-2, the V gene TRBV4-2; 9 bases align to TRBD2. V lost 0 bases to trimming and J lost 3 bases; unmatched junction nucleotides: 5. Germline loops: CDR1 LGHNA, CDR2 YNFKEQ. The CDR3 is 17 residues long. Written as DNA, the CDR3 is TGTGCCAGCAGCCAAGAGAAAGCGGGAGGCTACACCGGGGAGCTGTTTTTT. Translating it yields CASSQEKAGGYTGELFF.

The chain combines TRBV7-8 with TRBJ2-7; a weak D match, TRBD1 (5 bases). From germline, CDR1 is SGHVS and CDR2 FQNEAQ. The V end lost 0 bases, the J end lost 7 bases, and 10 bases lay between the germline ends. The CDR3 is made up of 13 amino acids. As DNA, the CDR3 is TGTGCCAGCAGCTTAGCGCTGGGGCGGGAGCAGTACTTC. It encodes CASSLALGREQYF.

This chain connects TRBV5-1 to TRBJ1-4; no definite D call. Germline assignment: CDR1 SGHRS and CDR2 YFSETQ. Trimming removed 0 bases at V and 5 bases at J, with 14 bases between. The CDR3 length is 16 residues. The CDR3 sequence is CASSLAGVGSNEKLFF. The CDR3 DNA sequence: TGCGCCAGCAGCTTGGCCGGGGTAGGCTCGAATGAAAAACTGTTTTTT.

V gene TRBV3-1 (or the pseudogene TRBV3-2) combines with J gene TRBJ1-5; D is unclear. The germline CDR1 and CDR2 sequences are LGHDT and YNNKEL (reference sequence). V shed 0 bases and J shed 3 bases, with 3 bases lying between them. The CDR3 runs to 13 residues. The CDR3: CASSQDINQPQHF. DNA for the CDR3: TGTGCCAGCAGCCAAGACATCAATCAGCCCCAGCATTTT.

The rearrangement joins TRBV30 to TRBJ1-2, with 8 nucleotides matching TRBD1. There are 14 residues in the CDR3. The junction had 4 bases not matched to a gene; V was cut back by 0 bases and J by 4 bases. Germline V CDR1 and CDR2: GTSNPN, SVGIG (reference sequence). Written as DNA, the CDR3 is TGTGCCTGGAGTGTTGGGCAGGGGGCCTATGGCTACACCTTC. Translation: CAWSVGQGAYGYTF.

J is TRBJ2-7 and V is TRBV19; no firm D call. This CDR3 has 14 amino acids. Trimming stripped 5 bases from V and 0 bases from J, with 11 bases between. The germline V gene has CDR1 LNHDA and CDR2 SQIVND (reference sequence). The chain's CDR3 is CASSYGGGSYEQYF. Here the CDR3 DNA reads TGTGCCAGTAGTTACGGTGGCGGCTCCTACGAGCAGTACTTC.

This clone was seen only once. CDR3 in DNA: TGTGCCATCACCAGGGGAAATTCACCCCTCCACTTT. It specifies CAITRGNSPLHF. J is TRBJ1-6 and V is TRBV10-3; D possibly corresponds to TRBD1 (6 bases). There are 12 residues in the CDR3. Trimming left V 7 bases short and J 7 bases short, with 8 bases between. Germline V gives CDR1 ENHRY, CDR2 SYGVKD.

The J gene is TRBJ1-6, the V gene TRBV27, with D perhaps TRBD1 (6 bases). The CDR3 is 14 amino acids. Trimming pared 7 bases from V and 7 bases from J, leaving 14 bases between. Germline CDR1 reads MNHEY; CDR2 reads SMNVEV (reference sequence). In DNA form, the CDR3 reads TGTGCCAGCACCGCTGACAGGACAAATTCACCCCTCCACTTT. This codes for CASTADRTNSPLHF.

This rearrangement joins TRBV27 to TRBJ2-3, with 12 positions matching TRBD2. Per the germline V gene, CDR1 is MNHEY and CDR2 is SMNVEV (reference sequence). The junction had 4 bases not matched to a gene; V was cut back by 10 bases and J by 5 bases. This CDR3 region has 13 residues. DNA of the CDR3: TGTGCCATCTCTAGCGGGAGGGGAGATACGCAGTATTTT. Translation gives CAISSGRGDTQYF.

V usage is TRBV4-2 and J usage is TRBJ1-6; D perhaps matches TRBD1 (6 bases). The V gene lost 0 bases and the J gene lost 8 bases, with 11 bases spanning the gap. The CDR3 extends over 15 amino acids. Germline-derived CDR1 and CDR2 are LGHNA and YNFKEQ. Written as DNA, the CDR3 is TGTGCCAGCAGCCAAGATGCAGGGGCGGATTCACCCCTCCACTTT. This sequence encodes CASSQDAGADSPLHF.

The genes are TRBV7-6 and TRBJ2-2, with D tentatively TRBD2 (6 bases). There are 14 residues in the CDR3. Trimming stripped 5 bases from V and 1 base from J, with 8 bases between. Germline loops: CDR1 SGHVS, CDR2 FNYEAQ. This CDR3 reads CASSRDWNTGELFF. The CDR3 DNA is TGTGCCAGCAGCAGGGACTGGAACACCGGGGAGCTGTTTTTT.

V usage is TRBV5-8 and J usage is TRBJ2-1; 7 nucleotides align to TRBD2. The CDR3 spans 14 residues. Losses at the gene ends were 9 bases for V and 1 base for J; bases not matched to a gene: 7. Germline V gene sequence: CDR1 SGHTS, CDR2 YDEGEE. CDR3 nucleotides: TGTGCCACCTCGCGGGGGATTTCCTACAATGAGCAGTTCTTC. Protein product: CATSRGISYNEQFF.

J is TRBJ2-1 and V is TRBV6-5; 7 bases fit TRBD1. After removal of 6 bases from V and 0 bases from J, the junction contained 5 bases not matched to a gene. The CDR3 is 15 residues long. CDR1 is MNHEY, CDR2 SVGAGI, per germline. CDR3 sequence: CASRPTGSSYNEQFF. Written as DNA, the CDR3 is TGTGCCAGCAGACCGACAGGGAGCTCCTACAATGAGCAGTTCTTC.

This clone was counted a few times. The V call is TRBV19, the J call TRBJ1-3, with D uncertain. The germline CDR1 and CDR2 sequences are LNHDA and SQIVND (reference sequence). The V end lost 9 bases, the J end lost 4 bases, and 13 bases lay between the germline ends. The CDR3 sequence is 13 residues long. As DNA, the CDR3 is TGTGCCAGCCGTCCCATAGTAGGAAACACCATATATTTT. This encodes CASRPIVGNTIYF.

This clone was counted between two and nine times. The chain carries TRBV6-5 and TRBJ2-2, with 8 positions matching TRBD2. V trimming: 6 bases; J trimming: 6 bases; junction bases outside the gene matches: 9. CDR1 and CDR2 from the germline V gene are MNHEY and SVGAGI. The CDR3 spans 15 residues. CDR3 protein: CASRAGREEAGELFF. The CDR3, as DNA: TGTGCCAGCAGGGCAGGGCGGGAGGAGGCCGGGGAGCTGTTTTTT.

The V call is TRBV12-3 or TRBV12-4, the J call TRBJ2-7; 7 nucleotides align to TRBD2. The trim removed 6 bases at V and 2 bases at J, leaving 4 bases unmatched. CDR3 length: 13 amino acids. The DNA of the CDR3 is TGTGCCAGCAGGAAAGGACTAGCCTACGAGCAGTACTTC. It specifies CASRKGLAYEQYF.

The V gene is TRBV12-5, the J gene TRBJ1-2, with D possibly matching TRBD1 (5 bases). The CDR3 spans 15 residues. CDR1 LGHNT and CDR2 FRNRAP come from the germline V gene. Trimming stripped 0 bases from V and 2 bases from J, with 10 bases between. The CDR3 DNA reads as TGTGCTAGTGGTTTGGTAAGGGGCTCCAACTATGGCTACACCTTC. Protein: CASGLVRGSNYGYTF.